The 18 T cell receptor beta chains in this list originate from one sample, sequenced in a study of cytomegalovirus exposure and HLA in healthy donors. In the PCR, 60 Vbeta and 13 Jbeta primers were used. Only in-frame clones appear in the TCRdb table, and some are missing; sequencing was by immunoSEQ multiplex PCR. The table shows roughly 120,000 clones, with 80% occurring only once. Sequenced material: PBMCs. The receptors derive from a female donor in good health and CMV-seropositive.

The V and J genes are TRBV7-2 and TRBJ2-4, with TRBD1 as a possible D gene (5 bases). This CDR3 contains 16 residues. The V end lost 2 bases, the J end lost 0 bases, and 11 bases lay between the germline ends. Germline V gene sequence: CDR1 SGHTA, CDR2 FQGNSA. DNA of the CDR3: TGTGCCAGCAGCTTATCGACAGCCCTAGCCAAAAACATTCAGTACTTC. Its translation: CASSLSTALAKNIQYF.

The V call is TRBV25-1, the J call TRBJ1-1; D is perhaps TRBD1 (5 bases). The germline V gene has CDR1 MGHDK and CDR2 SYGVNS. The CDR3 is 13 amino acids. Trimming took 7 bases from V and 1 from J, leaving 10 bases between them. The CDR3 reads CASIRDSNTEAFF. In nucleotides, the CDR3 is TGTGCCAGCATACGGGACTCGAACACTGAAGCTTTCTTT.

This chain joins TRBV6-6 and TRBJ2-5; possible D gene TRBD2, 6 bases. CDR3 length: 15 residues. The ends were cut back, 7 bases at V and 0 bases at J, with 15 bases in the middle. CDR1 MNHNY and CDR2 SVGAGI come from the germline V gene (reference sequence). For the CDR3, the DNA is TGTGCCAGCACCCCGATTGGAGGGCACCAAGAGACCCAGTACTTC. This translates into CASTPIGGHQETQYF.

V is TRBV11-2 and J is TRBJ2-1; D is possibly TRBD2 (6 bases). Germline V gene sequence: CDR1 SGHAT, CDR2 FQNNGV. CDR3 length equals 15 residues. Trimming removed 2 bases from V and 0 bases from J, with 8 bases in between. CDR3 protein: CASSLSTSSYNEQFF. The CDR3 nucleotides are TGTGCCAGCAGCTTATCGACTAGCTCCTACAATGAGCAGTTCTTC.

The chain has TRBV5-1 and TRBJ1-2; the match to TRBD1 covers 8 bases. The CDR3 runs 14 residues. Germline loops: CDR1 SGHRS, CDR2 YFSETQ. The junction had 4 bases not matched to a gene; V was cut back by 0 bases and J by 6 bases. CDR3 sequence: CASSLDRTGNGYTF. The CDR3 bases are TGCGCCAGCAGCTTGGACCGGACAGGGAATGGCTACACCTTC.

The chain joins TRBV4-1 to TRBJ2-3, with TRBD2 identical over 13 bases. Trimming removed 1 base from V and 3 bases from J; junction bases left unmatched: 1. Germline CDR1 MGHRA, CDR2 YSYEKL. This CDR3 is built from 16 residues. The CDR3 nucleotides are TGCGCCAGCAGCCAAGCGACTAGCGGGGGGACAGATACGCAGTATTTT. Its translation: CASSQATSGGTDTQYF.

The rearrangement links TRBV2 to TRBJ1-1; 11 nucleotides match TRBD1. The CDR3 length is 18 residues. After removal of 6 bases from V and 5 bases from J, the junction contained 17 bases not matched to a gene. Per germline, CDR1 SNHLY and CDR2 FYNNEI. The CDR3 loop reads CASRAPGFGQGAGTEAFF. The CDR3 DNA is TGTGCCAGCAGGGCCCCGGGATTTGGACAGGGGGCAGGAACTGAAGCTTTCTTT.

This chain joins TRBV5-1 and TRBJ1-3; 7 positions agree with TRBD1. V shed 4 bases, J shed 3 bases, and the junction held 4 bases outside the gene matches. This CDR3 contains 14 residues. Germline loops: CDR1 SGHRS, CDR2 YFSETQ. The CDR3 region has the DNA TGCGCCAGCAGCCCTGGGACAGTTGGAAACACCATATATTTT. Translating it yields CASSPGTVGNTIYF.

Worth noting for this clone: Other DNA sequences in this specimen translate into the identical CDR3. The chain is built from TRBV9 and TRBJ2-7; 8 bases agree with TRBD2. Trimming removed 0 bases from V and 4 bases from J; junction bases left unmatched: 3. CDR3 size: 14 residues. The germline V gene encodes CDR1 SGDLS and CDR2 YYNGEE. CDR3 DNA sequence: TGTGCCAGCAGCGTAGCGGGAGGGGATTACGAGCAGTACTTC. It encodes CASSVAGGDYEQYF.

This chain uses TRBV6-1 with TRBJ1-2; TRBD1 might be the D (5 bases). With 3 bases removed from V and 8 bases from J, the gap between germline ends came to 10 bases. The CDR3 runs to 12 residues. The germline V gene has CDR1 MNHNS and CDR2 SASEGT. The CDR3 coding sequence is TGTGCCAGCAGTGAGGGGCAGGGCGGCTACACCTTC. This gives the protein CASSEGQGGYTF.

Comment on this clone: The sample has other DNA sequences that encode this CDR3 too. This rearrangement joins TRBV7-2 to TRBJ2-5, with a possible D match to TRBD1 (6 bases). CDR3 length equals 13 residues. Trimming took 3 bases from V and 2 from J, leaving 7 bases between them. Looked up from germline, CDR1 is SGHTA and CDR2 is FQGNSA. The CDR3 region is CASSFGQQETQYF. The CDR3 DNA is TGTGCCAGCAGCTTCGGACAGCAAGAGACCCAGTACTTC.

This chain uses TRBV27 with TRBJ2-1; 10 bases agree with TRBD2. After removal of 4 bases from V and 6 bases from J, the junction contained 6 bases not matched to a gene. Germline CDR1 is MNHEY and CDR2 is SMNVEV (reference sequence). The CDR3 loop spans 15 amino acids. DNA of the CDR3: TGTGCCAGCAGTTCAACTGGGACTAGCGTCAATGAGCAGTTCTTC. Its translation: CASSSTGTSVNEQFF.

V and J are TRBV9 and TRBJ2-3; weak D call: TRBD1 (5 bases). V lost 1 base to trimming and J lost 5 bases, with 8 bases between them. CDR1 and CDR2 from the germline V gene are SGDLS and YYNGEE. This CDR3 has 13 amino acids. DNA of the CDR3: TGTGCCAGCAGCGTATTGGGGCAAGATACGCAGTATTTT. Protein sequence: CASSVLGQDTQYF.

The chain has TRBV19 and TRBJ1-2; the D gene is possibly TRBD1 (6 bases). Trimming left V 3 bases short and J 4 bases short, with 18 bases between. This CDR3 contains 16 residues. CDR1 is LNHDA, CDR2 SQIVND, per germline (reference sequence). The CDR3 DNA is TGTGCCAGTAGTATCGCTGGACAGAGGACCTTCTATGGCTACACCTTC. Encoded protein: CASSIAGQRTFYGYTF.

A remark on this clone: At one of its ends the junction is not consistent with the germline gene, which may arise from a read error. The chain uses TRBV28 and TRBJ1-2; D is unclear. The CDR3 is 11 residues long. Germline V lookup: CDR1 MDHEN, CDR2 SYDVKM. CDR3 region: CASSYHADGDF. The CDR3 DNA reads as TGTGCCAGCAGTTACCATGCGGACGGGGACTTC.

The chain has TRBV2 and TRBJ2-3; 9 bases align to TRBD2. Losses at the gene ends were 6 bases for V and 3 bases for J; bases not matched to a gene: 10. The CDR3 is 16 residues long. Germline V gene sequence: CDR1 SNHLY, CDR2 FYNNEI. CDR3 sequence: CASSVLGSGGTDTQYF. DNA of the CDR3: TGTGCCAGCAGCGTTCTGGGTAGCGGGGGTACAGATACGCAGTATTTT.

The chain has TRBV13 and TRBJ1-4, with D possibly matching TRBD1 (5 bases). V lost 5 bases and J lost 6, with 13 bases in between. Germline V CDR1 and CDR2: PRHDT, FYEKMQ (reference sequence). CDR3 length: 14 amino acids. CDR3 DNA: TGTGCCAGCAGCGCTCACGGGGGGGATGAAAAACTGTTTTTT. Protein: CASSAHGGDEKLFF.

The CDR3 spells CASSRRTGNTGELFF. The CDR3 nucleotides are TGTGCCAGTAGTAGAAGGACAGGGAACACCGGGGAGCTGTTTTTT. The chain couples TRBV19 to TRBJ2-2; 7 nucleotides align to TRBD1. CDR1 and CDR2 from the germline V gene are LNHDA and SQIVND (reference sequence). CDR3 length: 15 amino acids. J was trimmed by 1 base and V by 4 bases; bases with no gene match: 3. The entire variable domain, with the rest obtained from reference TRBV19 and TRBJ2-2, is as follows: DGGITQSPKYLFRKEGQNVTLSCEQNLNHDAMYWYRQDPGQGLRLIYYSQIVNDFQKGDIAEGYSVSREKKESFPLTVTSAQKNPTAFYLCASSRRTGNTGELFFGEGSRLTVL.